Given below is one TCR beta chain in context. This specimen belongs to a study of T cell changes during pregnancy in multiple sclerosis. The trim removed 4 bases at V and 4 bases at J, leaving 7 bases unmatched. The CDR3 runs 15 residues. Germline V gene sequence: CDR1 SGHDN, CDR2 FVKESK. TCRdb's table, derived via immunoSEQ multiplex PCR, lists solely in-frame clones and lacks some. The sample yields about 59,000 clones, roughly 94% seen once. The source is a female donor with multiple sclerosis, enrolled in a pregnancy study. Here the sequenced sample was CD8+ T cells from peripheral blood mononuclear cells, taken after pregnancy. The V gene is TRBV14, the J gene TRBJ1-1; 9 bases are shared with TRBD1. The CDR3 is CASSLYRGHGTEAFF. For the CDR3, the DNA is TGTGCCAGCAGCCTTTACAGGGGGCACGGCACTGAAGCTTTCTTT.